Listed below are T cell receptor beta chains from one sample, sequenced in a study of immune evolution from preneoplasia to lung adenocarcinoma. The assay was immunoSEQ multiplex PCR, and TCRdb's table has in-frame clones only and misses some. The sample includes roughly 3,100 clones, roughly 82% of them seen just once. The sample was FFPE lung adenocarcinoma in situ tissue. All receptors come from a person aged 60 to 85 with lung adenocarcinoma. Each CDR3 is given with its conserved first and last residue. D genes are given only for firm matches. A row's size may be missing; if present it is once, few, many or a size class.

clone size: .
D gene: .
J gene: TRBJ1-6
V gene: TRBV28
CDR3 DNA: TGTGCCAGCACTCAAACAGGGAATTCACCCCTCCACTTT
CDR3 protein: CASTQTGNSPLHF

clone size: few
D gene: TRBD2
J gene: TRBJ2-5
V gene: TRBV29-1
CDR3 DNA: TGCAGCGTTGACCAACTAGCGGGGGGAGCCAAAGAGACCCAGTACTTC
CDR3 protein: CSVDQLAGGAKETQYF

clone size: .
D gene: TRBD2
J gene: TRBJ2-3
V gene: TRBV14
CDR3 DNA: TGTGCCAGCAGCCTCAGACTAGCGGGGAGCACAGATACGCAGTATTTT
CDR3 protein: CASSLRLAGSTDTQYF

clone size: few
D gene: TRBD2
J gene: TRBJ2-7
V gene: TRBV4-3
CDR3 DNA: TGCGCCAGCAGCCGAGGGACTAGCGGATCCTACGAGCAGTACTTC
CDR3 protein: CASSRGTSGSYEQYF

clone size: .
D gene: TRBD2
J gene: TRBJ2-3
V gene: TRBV11-3
CDR3 DNA: TGTGCCAGCAGCTTATATAGCGGGGGGCTTACAACAGATACGCAGTATTTT
CDR3 protein: CASSLYSGGLTTDTQYF

clone size: .
D gene: .
J gene: TRBJ2-1
V gene: TRBV4-1
CDR3 DNA: TGCGCCAGCAGCCAAACAGGGCCGAGGTTCAATGAGCAGTTCTTC
CDR3 protein: CASSQTGPRFNEQFF

clone size: .
D gene: TRBD1
J gene: TRBJ2-7
V gene: TRBV5-1
CDR3 DNA: TGCGCCAGCAGCTCCCTGGACAGGGCGGGAGAGCAGTACTTC
CDR3 protein: CASSSLDRAGEQYF

clone size: .
D gene: .
J gene: TRBJ1-1
V gene: TRBV5-1
CDR3 DNA: TGCGCCAGCAGCCCTCTGACGGGGAACACTGAAGCTTTCTTT
CDR3 protein: CASSPLTGNTEAFF

clone size: .
D gene: .
J gene: TRBJ2-7
V gene: TRBV29-1
CDR3 DNA: TGCAGCGTAGACCGGGACGGCGGCTCCTACGAGCAGTACTTC
CDR3 protein: CSVDRDGGSYEQYF

clone size: .
D gene: .
J gene: TRBJ2-5
V gene: TRBV7-8
CDR3 DNA: TGTGCCAGCAGCTTAGGCCGCGGGCAAGAGACCCAGTACTTC
CDR3 protein: CASSLGRGQETQYF

clone size: .
D gene: TRBD2
J gene: TRBJ2-2
V gene: TRBV7-2
CDR3 DNA: TGTGCCAGCGGACTAGCGGGGGGCTTTACCGGGGAGCTGTTTTTT
CDR3 protein: CASGLAGGFTGELFF

clone size: .
D gene: .
J gene: TRBJ1-6
V gene: TRBV30
CDR3 DNA: TGTGCCTGGAGGGACCCAGGGGCAAGTAATTCACCCCTCCACTTT
CDR3 protein: CAWRDPGASNSPLHF

clone size: .
D gene: TRBD2
J gene: TRBJ2-7
V gene: TRBV28
CDR3 DNA: TGTGCCAGCAGCCCGAGGAGCGGGGGGGCCGGGCCTGGCGAGCAGTACTTC
CDR3 protein: CASSPRSGGAGPGEQYF

clone size: .
D gene: .
J gene: TRBJ2-1
V gene: TRBV7-2
CDR3 DNA: TGTGCCAGCAGCTTTGGGTCAAGCTACAATGAGCAGTTCTTC
CDR3 protein: CASSFGSSYNEQFF

clone size: large
D gene: .
J gene: TRBJ1-4
V gene: TRBV7-9
CDR3 DNA: TGTGCCAGCAGCTTAATTGGGGAGGAGATTGGGGAAAAACTGTTTTTT
CDR3 protein: CASSLIGEEIGEKLFF

clone size: .
D gene: TRBD1
J gene: TRBJ1-6
V gene: TRBV11-2
CDR3 DNA: TGTGCCAGCAGCACCGGGACAGGGATCGGCTCCTATAATTCACCCCTCCACTTT
CDR3 protein: CASSTGTGIGSYNSPLHF

clone size: .
D gene: .
J gene: TRBJ1-5
V gene: TRBV7-9
CDR3 DNA: TGTGCCAGCGGGACCGGGGGCAATCAGCCCCAGCATTTT
CDR3 protein: CASGTGGNQPQHF

clone size: .
D gene: TRBD1
J gene: TRBJ1-2
V gene: TRBV6-1
CDR3 DNA: TGTGCCAGCAGTGAGGGCAGGGGGCCTGGCTACACCTTC
CDR3 protein: CASSEGRGPGYTF

clone size: .
D gene: TRBD2
J gene: TRBJ2-7
V gene: TRBV6-5
CDR3 DNA: TGTGCCAGCAACCCCGGGGACTACTCCTACGAGCAGTACTTC
CDR3 protein: CASNPGDYSYEQYF

clone size: .
D gene: .
J gene: TRBJ2-2
V gene: TRBV19
CDR3 DNA: TGTGCCAGTAGTCCCCATACCGGGGAGCTGTTTTTT
CDR3 protein: CASSPHTGELFF

clone size: few
D gene: TRBD2
J gene: TRBJ2-1
V gene: TRBV27
CDR3 DNA: TGTGCCAGCAGTCGTAGCGGGGGGACTGAGCAGTTCTTC
CDR3 protein: CASSRSGGTEQFF

clone size: .
D gene: .
J gene: TRBJ1-1
V gene: TRBV4-1
CDR3 DNA: TGCGCCAGCAGCCAAGTCACACGGAGGACTGAAGCTTTCTTT
CDR3 protein: CASSQVTRRTEAFF

clone size: .
D gene: .
J gene: TRBJ2-2
V gene: TRBV28
CDR3 DNA: TGTGCCACCGCGGGGAACACCGGGGAGCTGTTTTTT
CDR3 protein: CATAGNTGELFF

clone size: .
D gene: .
J gene: TRBJ2-1
V gene: TRBV7-9
CDR3 DNA: TGTGCCAGCAGCGGGGCCGACAATGAGCAGTTCTTC
CDR3 protein: CASSGADNEQFF

clone size: .
D gene: TRBD1
J gene: TRBJ1-2
V gene: TRBV28
CDR3 DNA: TGTGCCAGCAGTACGGGACAGGCCTATACTAACTATGGCTACACCTTC
CDR3 protein: CASSTGQAYTNYGYTF

clone size: large
D gene: .
J gene: TRBJ2-1
V gene: TRBV4-2
CDR3 DNA: TGTGCCAGCAGCCAAGAGACCGGGGGATCCTACAATGAGCAGTTCTTC
CDR3 protein: CASSQETGGSYNEQFF

clone size: .
D gene: .
J gene: TRBJ1-1
V gene: TRBV7-2
CDR3 DNA: TGTGCCAGCAGCGCCGGGACGGCGAACACTGAAGCTTTCTTT
CDR3 protein: CASSAGTANTEAFF

clone size: .
D gene: .
J gene: TRBJ1-6
V gene: TRBV18
CDR3 DNA: TGTGCCAGCGTGATAGGCCCTGATTCACCCCTCCACTTT
CDR3 protein: CASVIGPDSPLHF

clone size: .
D gene: .
J gene: TRBJ2-3
V gene: TRBV7-2
CDR3 DNA: TGTGCCAGCAGCTTAGCGCGTACGTACACAGATACGCAGTATTTT
CDR3 protein: CASSLARTYTDTQYF

clone size: .
D gene: TRBD2
J gene: TRBJ2-1
V gene: TRBV29-1
CDR3 DNA: TGCAGCGTTGAAGAGGGGGGGGAGTACAATGAGCAGTTCTTC
CDR3 protein: CSVEEGGEYNEQFF

clone size: .
D gene: .
J gene: TRBJ2-1
V gene: TRBV18
CDR3 DNA: TGTGCCAGCTCACCACTGACTAGTTCAGTGCAGTTCTTC
CDR3 protein: CASSPLTSSVQFF

clone size: .
D gene: .
J gene: TRBJ1-3
V gene: TRBV5-1
CDR3 DNA: TGCGCCAGCAGCTTGGCCTTCAGGGGTGACTCTGGAAACACCATATATTTT
CDR3 protein: CASSLAFRGDSGNTIYF

clone size: once
D gene: TRBD1
J gene: TRBJ1-2
V gene: TRBV6-5
CDR3 DNA: TGTGCCAGCAGCCCCCAGGGGGGGGGACGTGGCTACACCTTC
CDR3 protein: CASSPQGGGRGYTF

clone size: .
D gene: .
J gene: TRBJ1-2
V gene: TRBV29-1
CDR3 DNA: TGCAGCGCTGACAGCTATGGCTACACCTTC
CDR3 protein: CSADSYGYTF

clone size: once
D gene: .
J gene: TRBJ2-7
V gene: TRBV27
CDR3 DNA: TGTGCCAGCAGGCCTTCCCAGACAGGCAGATTACTCTCCTACGAGCAGTACTTC
CDR3 protein: CASRPSQTGRLLSYEQYF

clone size: few
D gene: TRBD1
J gene: TRBJ2-1
V gene: TRBV28
CDR3 DNA: TGTGCCAGCAGTTTAGACAGGGCCTACAATGAGCAGTTCTTC
CDR3 protein: CASSLDRAYNEQFF

clone size: .
D gene: .
J gene: TRBJ1-6
V gene: TRBV10-3
CDR3 DNA: TGTGCCATCAGCGTTGCCCTCTATAATTCACCCCTCCACTTT
CDR3 protein: CAISVALYNSPLHF

clone size: .
D gene: TRBD1
J gene: TRBJ2-1
V gene: TRBV6-5
CDR3 DNA: TGTGCCAGCTGGGACAGTGTCGGTGAGCAGTTCTTC
CDR3 protein: CASWDSVGEQFF

clone size: .
D gene: .
J gene: TRBJ1-1
V gene: TRBV10-3
CDR3 DNA: TGTGCCATCAGTGAATCTACAGGGCCGAACACTGAAGCTTTCTTT
CDR3 protein: CAISESTGPNTEAFF

clone size: .
D gene: .
J gene: TRBJ1-6
V gene: TRBV12-5
CDR3 DNA: TGTGCTAGTGGTTTGATGGGGGTGACCTCACCCCTCCACTTT
CDR3 protein: CASGLMGVTSPLHF

clone size: .
D gene: .
J gene: TRBJ2-3
V gene: TRBV11-1
CDR3 DNA: TGTGCCAGCAGCCGGAACACAGATACGCAGTATTTT
CDR3 protein: CASSRNTDTQYF

clone size: .
D gene: .
J gene: TRBJ2-7
V gene: TRBV4-1
CDR3 DNA: TGCGCCAGCAGCCAAGAGCAGGGCACTCCTGACGAGCAGTACTTC
CDR3 protein: CASSQEQGTPDEQYF

clone size: .
D gene: .
J gene: TRBJ2-3
V gene: TRBV10-1
CDR3 DNA: TGCGCCAGCAGTGAGTCGGGAAGGGGAAGCACAGATACGCAGTATTTT
CDR3 protein: CASSESGRGSTDTQYF

clone size: .
D gene: TRBD1
J gene: TRBJ2-5
V gene: TRBV12-5
CDR3 DNA: TGTGCTAGTGGTCTTGAAAGGACAGGGGGAGTGGGGCCCCAAGAGACCCAGTACTTC
CDR3 protein: CASGLERTGGVGPQETQYF

clone size: .
D gene: .
J gene: TRBJ1-1
V gene: TRBV19
CDR3 DNA: TGTGCCAGCAGGTACGGGAACACTGAAGCTTTCTTT
CDR3 protein: CASRYGNTEAFF

clone size: .
D gene: .
J gene: TRBJ1-2
V gene: TRBV10-3
CDR3 DNA: TGTGCCATCAGTGACCAACAGGGCTACTATGGCTACACCTTC
CDR3 protein: CAISDQQGYYGYTF

clone size: .
D gene: .
J gene: TRBJ1-1
V gene: TRBV11-2
CDR3 DNA: TGTGCCAGCAGCTTAGCACTGGGACTGATGAACACTGAAGCTTTCTTT
CDR3 protein: CASSLALGLMNTEAFF

clone size: once
D gene: .
J gene: TRBJ1-5
V gene: TRBV5-8
CDR3 DNA: TGTGCCAGCAGCTTTCCAAACAGCCCCCAGCATTTT
CDR3 protein: CASSFPNSPQHF

clone size: .
D gene: .
J gene: TRBJ1-1
V gene: TRBV16
CDR3 DNA: TGTGCCAGCAGCCCTCGGAAGGGTTTAGGGAACACTGAAGCTTTCTTT
CDR3 protein: CASSPRKGLGNTEAFF

clone size: .
D gene: TRBD1
J gene: TRBJ1-4
V gene: TRBV9
CDR3 DNA: TGTGCCAGCAGCGTAGCTCCGGGACAGGGGGGGGAAAAACTGTTTTTT
CDR3 protein: CASSVAPGQGGEKLFF

clone size: .
D gene: .
J gene: TRBJ2-7
V gene: TRBV5-5
CDR3 DNA: TGTGCCAGCAGCCCGGGACGAAACGAGCAGTACTTC
CDR3 protein: CASSPGRNEQYF

clone size: .
D gene: TRBD1
J gene: TRBJ1-1
V gene: TRBV5-4
CDR3 DNA: TGTGCCAGCAGCTTGGACAGGGGCACTGAAGCTTTCTTT
CDR3 protein: CASSLDRGTEAFF

clone size: .
D gene: .
J gene: TRBJ2-5
V gene: TRBV7-9
CDR3 DNA: TGTGCCAGCAGCTTCAGGGAGCGGGAGACCCAGTACTTC
CDR3 protein: CASSFRERETQYF

clone size: large
D gene: TRBD1
J gene: TRBJ1-1
V gene: TRBV18
CDR3 DNA: TGTGCCAGCTCACCACCGTCGACAGGGTCGAACACTGAAGCTTTCTTT
CDR3 protein: CASSPPSTGSNTEAFF

clone size: .
D gene: .
J gene: TRBJ1-5
V gene: TRBV19
CDR3 DNA: TGTGCCAGTACTAGAGGGGGGCTTGATCAGCCCCAGCATTTT
CDR3 protein: CASTRGGLDQPQHF

clone size: .
D gene: TRBD1
J gene: TRBJ1-6
V gene: TRBV4-3
CDR3 DNA: TGCGCCAGCAGCCAAGAGCGGGACAGCTGGAGGCCCCTCCACTTT
CDR3 protein: CASSQERDSWRPLHF

clone size: .
D gene: TRBD1
J gene: TRBJ2-7
V gene: TRBV19
CDR3 DNA: TGTGCCAGTAGTATCCGACAGGGGACAACCTACGAGCAGTACTTC
CDR3 protein: CASSIRQGTTYEQYF

clone size: .
D gene: .
J gene: TRBJ2-7
V gene: TRBV19
CDR3 DNA: TGTGCCAGTAGTATAAGCAGGACTCCCGAAAGGGTCCGCGAGCAGTACTTC
CDR3 protein: CASSISRTPERVREQYF

clone size: .
D gene: TRBD1
J gene: TRBJ2-3
V gene: TRBV15
CDR3 DNA: TGTGCCACCAGCGGAAGGCTCGACAGGGCCTACACAGATACGCAGTATTTT
CDR3 protein: CATSGRLDRAYTDTQYF

clone size: .
D gene: TRBD1
J gene: TRBJ2-5
V gene: TRBV4-3
CDR3 DNA: TGCGCCAGCAGCCAAGAAGGGAGCAGGGGGCTTGAGACCCAGTACTTC
CDR3 protein: CASSQEGSRGLETQYF